This TCR beta chain was sequenced in a study of blood T cell repertoires in COVID-19. Turning to the study itself: Italy, Spain and the United States were the sources of the convalescent and acute COVID-19 samples.

In the original workflow: The assay estimated nucleated cells by amplifying reference gene primers. Profiling relied on immunoSEQ multiplex PCR, and the TCRdb table lists in-frame clones only, not all of them. V and J calls and clone size are copied from that table; D and trimming were computed from the DNA. The table lists 150,000 to 200,000 clones, roughly 83% of them singletons. A Seattle source enrolled patients during active infection and followed them longitudinally. The V and J ends lost 1 base and 0 bases, in that order; junction bases with no gene match: 2. Germline loops: CDR1 MGHRA, CDR2 YSYEKL. The CDR3 has 16 amino acids.

V is TRBV4-1 and J is TRBJ2-2; 7 positions match TRBD1. The sequencing sample was made of peripheral blood. The sequence derives from a middle-aged woman with COVID-19, enrolled during active disease. The CDR3, as DNA: TGCGCCAGCAGCCAAGCCGGGACAGCGAACACCGGGGAGCTGTTTTTT. Its protein is CASSQAGTANTGELFF.